Following are 31 T cell receptor beta chains from one sample sequenced in a study of immune evolution from preneoplasia to lung adenocarcinoma. Libraries were prepared by immunoSEQ multiplex PCR; TCRdb keeps only in-frame clonotypes and omits some of them. The sample gives fewer than 7,500 clones, around 77% of which show up once; approximately 11% is in the top ten. The specimen sequenced was FFPE minimally invasive lung adenocarcinoma tissue. These receptor sequences come from a person aged 55-80 years with lung adenocarcinoma.

The J gene is TRBJ1-1, the V gene TRBV7-9; TRBD1 agrees at 7 bases. Germline-derived CDR1 and CDR2 are SEHNR and FQNEAQ (reference sequence). V was pared by 3 bases and J by 7 bases, with 5 bases of the junction left unmatched. The CDR3 is made up of 13 amino acids. The CDR3 coding sequence is TGTGCCAGCAGCTTGACAGGGACCAGTGAAGCTTTCTTT. Translation: CASSLTGTSEAFF.

The chain couples TRBV5-1 to TRBJ1-1, with a tentative D call TRBD1 (5 bases). The CDR3 covers 15 residues. V lost 3 bases, J lost 2 bases, and 14 bases lay in between. Germline V CDR1 and CDR2: SGHRS, YFSETQ. CDR3 region: CASSSTGVSNTEAFF. DNA for the CDR3: TGCGCCAGCAGCTCCACGGGGGTATCAAACACTGAAGCTTTCTTT.

To note about this clone: Other DNA sequences in this sample translate to the same CDR3. The chain employs TRBV30 and TRBJ1-1; tentative D call: TRBD1 (5 bases). CDR1 GTSNPN and CDR2 SVGIG come from the germline V gene (reference sequence). This CDR3 has 15 residues. The V gene lost 3 bases and the J gene lost 7 bases, with 21 bases spanning the gap. The CDR3 spells CAWSPWYLLGGEAFF. CDR3 DNA: TGTGCCTGGAGCCCATGGTATCTCTTGGGGGGTGAAGCTTTCTTT. Supplemented by reference TRBV30 and TRBJ1-1, the full variable domain reads SQTIHQWPATLVQPVGSPLSLECTVEGTSNPNLYWYRQAAGRGLQLLFYSVGIGQISSEVPQNLSASRPQDRQFILSSKKLLLSDSGFYLCAWSPWYLLGGEAFFGQGTRLTVV.

The chain links TRBV19 to TRBJ2-1, with 14 positions matching TRBD2. CDR1 LNHDA and CDR2 SQIVND come from the germline V gene (reference sequence). This CDR3 comprises 15 residues. The V and J ends lost 5 bases and 9 bases, in that order; junction bases with no gene match: 6. Written as DNA, the CDR3 is TGTGCCAGTAGTCTCGACGGGACTAGCGGGGGTGAGCAGTTCTTC. This sequence encodes CASSLDGTSGGEQFF. Supplemented by reference TRBV19 and TRBJ2-1, the full variable domain reads DGGITQSPKYLFRKEGQNVTLSCEQNLNHDAMYWYRQDPGQGLRLIYYSQIVNDFQKGDIAEGYSVSREKKESFPLTVTSAQKNPTAFYLCASSLDGTSGGEQFFGPGTRLTVL.

The CDR3 loop is CASSPTGGQIGEQYF. The CDR3 DNA reads TGTGCCAGTAGTCCCACAGGGGGACAAATCGGGGAGCAGTACTTC. The V call is TRBV19, the J call TRBJ2-7, with TRBD1 matching over 8 bases. Germline trimming cut 5 bases from V and 7 bases from J; bases unmatched to any gene: 13. Germline-derived CDR1 and CDR2 are LNHDA and SQIVND (reference sequence). The CDR3 runs 15 residues.

The chain recombines TRBV29-1 with TRBJ2-6; 10 bases fit TRBD1. Germline-derived CDR1 and CDR2 are SQVTM and ANQGSEA. With 4 bases clipped from V and 2 bases from J, the junction kept 2 bases outside the gene matches. This CDR3 is 15 amino acids long. Here the CDR3 reads CSVADRGPGANVLTF. The CDR3 DNA reads TGCAGCGTTGCCGACAGGGGGCCTGGGGCCAACGTCCTGACTTTC.

The rearrangement links TRBV2 to TRBJ2-1, with D possibly being TRBD1 or TRBD2 (5 bases each). This CDR3 is 11 amino acids long. Trimming shortened V by 1 base and J by 13 bases, and 8 bases separated the two germline ends. Germline V gene lookup returns CDR1 SNHLY and CDR2 FYNNEI. The CDR3 reads CASSEGGIQFF. CDR3 in DNA: TGTGCCAGCAGTGAAGGGGGGATACAGTTCTTC.

This sequence joins TRBV6-1 and TRBJ1-2; a weak D match, TRBD1 (5 bases). The CDR3 sequence is 12 residues long. The V gene's germline CDR1 is MNHNS and CDR2 SASEGT. The V and J ends lost 3 bases and 8 bases respectively, with 10 bases between them. CDR3 loop: CASSEQGLGYTF. CDR3 nucleotides: TGTGCCAGCAGTGAGCAGGGTCTGGGCTACACCTTC.

This chain joins TRBV19 and TRBJ2-7; D remains ambiguous. V was clipped by 3 bases and J by 0 bases, with 15 bases between them. The germline V gene has CDR1 LNHDA and CDR2 SQIVND (reference sequence). CDR3 length: 16 amino acids. CDR3 region: CASSMRYTYYSYEQYF. The CDR3 nucleotides are TGTGCCAGTAGTATGAGGTACACTTACTACTCCTACGAGCAGTACTTC.

In the case of this clone: Other DNA sequences in the same sample also yield this CDR3. This chain uses TRBV28 with TRBJ1-3, with D perhaps TRBD1 (6 bases). Trimming stripped 3 bases from V and 7 bases from J, with 10 bases between. Germline V gives CDR1 MDHEN, CDR2 SYDVKM. The length of the CDR3 is 13 residues. This chain's CDR3 is CASSLGHGNTIYF. In DNA, the CDR3 is TGTGCCAGCAGTTTGGGACACGGGAACACCATATATTTT.

This clone was seen once. The rearrangement links TRBV13 to TRBJ2-2, with TRBD2 as a possible D gene (5 bases). Trimming shortened V by 2 bases and J by 1 base, and 8 bases separated the two germline ends. The CDR3 runs 15 residues. Per the germline V gene, CDR1 is PRHDT and CDR2 is FYEKMQ (reference sequence). The CDR3 is CASSLYGVNTGELFF. CDR3 sequence (DNA): TGTGCCAGCAGCTTATACGGGGTGAACACCGGGGAGCTGTTTTTT.

This chain joins TRBV28 and TRBJ1-1, with D uncertain. CDR3 length: 11 residues. The germline V gene encodes CDR1 MDHEN and CDR2 SYDVKM. V lost 7 bases, J lost 2 bases, and 5 bases lay in between. CDR3 protein: CASKPNTEAFF. The CDR3 DNA sequence: TGTGCCAGCAAACCTAACACTGAAGCTTTCTTT.

The J gene is TRBJ2-3, the V gene TRBV9; D possibly corresponds to TRBD2 (5 bases). The CDR3 runs 18 residues. From germline, CDR1 is SGDLS and CDR2 YYNGEE. V lost 3 bases to trimming and J lost 0 bases, with 20 bases between them. CDR3 loop: CASSALAGSPLSTDTQYF. CDR3 DNA: TGTGCCAGCAGCGCGCTAGCTGGGTCTCCTCTCAGCACAGATACGCAGTATTTT. Variable domain in full (rest from reference TRBV9 and TRBJ2-3): DSGVTQTPKHLITATGQRVTLRCSPRSGDLSVYWYQQSLDQGLQFLIQYYNGEERAKGNILERFSAQQFPDLHSELNLSSLELGDSALYFCASSALAGSPLSTDTQYFGPGTRLTVL.

The rearrangement joins TRBV29-1 to TRBJ2-7; the D is unclear. Germline lookup yields CDR1 SQVTM and CDR2 ANQGSEA. The germline V and J ends were trimmed by 0 bases and 7 bases, with 19 bases remaining between them. This CDR3 is 15 amino acids long. CDR3 sequence reads: CSVEDRAPSRREQYF. The CDR3 nucleotides read TGCAGCGTTGAAGATAGGGCGCCATCCCGTAGAGAGCAGTACTTC.

The V and J genes are TRBV6-5 and TRBJ2-6, with no clear D. Germline CDR1 is MNHEY and CDR2 is SVGAGI. V shed 2 bases and J shed 0 bases, with 8 bases lying between them. This CDR3 comprises 16 residues. The CDR3: CASSYGRASGANVLTF. The DNA of the CDR3 is TGTGCCAGCAGTTACGGCCGGGCCTCTGGGGCCAACGTCCTGACTTTC.

This clone was counted only a few times. The chain links TRBV6-1 to TRBJ1-5, with 10 bases matching TRBD1. J gave up 5 bases and V 10 bases, and 2 bases lay outside the gene matches. Germline V lookup: CDR1 MNHNS, CDR2 SASEGT. This CDR3 comprises 12 residues. CDR3 region: CATGQGDQPQHF. CDR3 sequence (DNA): TGTGCCACCGGACAGGGGGATCAGCCCCAGCATTTT.

The chain has TRBV25-1 and TRBJ1-1; D might be TRBD1 (5 bases). The CDR3 has 14 residues. In germline, CDR1 is MGHDK, CDR2 SYGVNS. The ends were cut back, 6 bases at V and 4 bases at J, with 15 bases in the middle. The CDR3 sequence: CASSGPAGSTEAFF. As DNA, the CDR3 is TGTGCCAGCAGCGGCCCCGCAGGGTCCACTGAAGCTTTCTTT.

The J gene is TRBJ1-1, the V gene TRBV7-9; 10 positions match TRBD1. Unmatched junction bases numbered 2, after V lost 6 bases and J lost 1 base. This CDR3 contains 14 residues. The germline V gene has CDR1 SEHNR and CDR2 FQNEAQ (reference sequence). CDR3 loop: CASRRQGANTEAFF. The CDR3, as DNA: TGTGCCAGCAGGAGACAGGGGGCGAACACTGAAGCTTTCTTT.

This rearrangement joins TRBV11-2 to TRBJ2-7, with D perhaps TRBD1 (6 bases). Trimming took 0 bases from V and 0 from J, leaving 12 bases between them. The CDR3 has 16 amino acids. Germline V gene data show CDR1 as SGHAT and CDR2 as FQNNGV. Here the CDR3 reads CASSLEAGAISYEQYF. The CDR3 DNA reads TGTGCCAGCAGCTTAGAGGCAGGGGCCATCTCCTACGAGCAGTACTTC.

This clone was recorded once. This chain joins TRBV29-1 and TRBJ1-2; tentatively, D is TRBD1 (6 bases). The CDR3 is made up of 11 amino acids. Germline values: CDR1 SQVTM, CDR2 ANQGSEA. Trimming removed 4 bases from V and 7 bases from J, with 10 bases in between. The CDR3 sequence is CSVGHRVGYTF. The CDR3 DNA sequence: TGCAGCGTTGGGCACAGGGTTGGCTACACCTTC. Full variable domain (rest looked up from reference TRBV29-1 and TRBJ1-2): SAVISQKPSRDICQRGTSLTIQCQVDSQVTMMFWYRQQPGQSLTLIATANQGSEATYESGFVIDKFPISRPNLTFSTLTVSNMSPEDSSIYLCSVGHRVGYTFGSGTRLTVV.

The chain carries TRBV7-2 and TRBJ2-7; no clear D. Germline V gene sequence: CDR1 SGHTA, CDR2 FQGNSA. This CDR3 region has 17 residues. The V end lost 1 base, the J end lost 4 bases, and 20 bases lay between the germline ends. CDR3 nucleotides: TGTGCCAGCAGCTTAGGGTGGCCCGGCAGGACCGATTACGAGCAGTACTTC. It is translated as CASSLGWPGRTDYEQYF.

The chain is built from TRBV2 and TRBJ2-1; 9 bases line up with TRBD2. J was trimmed by 7 bases and V by 1 base; bases with no gene match: 2. Germline V gene data show CDR1 as SNHLY and CDR2 as FYNNEI. CDR3 size: 14 residues. The chain's CDR3 is CASSEGLAGNEQFF. The CDR3 coding sequence is TGTGCCAGCAGTGAAGGTCTAGCGGGAAATGAGCAGTTCTTC.

J is TRBJ1-1 and V is TRBV13; TRBD1 might be the D (5 bases). The germline V and J ends were trimmed by 3 bases and 4 bases, with 18 bases remaining between them. This CDR3 spans 16 amino acids. Per the germline V gene, CDR1 is PRHDT and CDR2 is FYEKMQ (reference sequence). The DNA for the CDR3 is TGTGCCAGCAGCTTGCAGGGCGGGGTAGAGGCCACTGAAGCTTTCTTT. Protein product: CASSLQGGVEATEAFF.

This clone was picked up one time. The J gene is TRBJ2-3, the V gene TRBV6-5; D gene unclear. The CDR3 runs 13 residues. Per the germline V gene, CDR1 is MNHEY and CDR2 is SVGAGI. With 7 bases removed from V and 0 bases from J, the gap between germline ends came to 8 bases. The CDR3 here is CASKVTSTDTQYF. CDR3 coding DNA: TGTGCCAGCAAAGTAACTAGCACAGATACGCAGTATTTT.

The chain joins TRBV5-4 to TRBJ1-3; TRBD1 aligns across 7 bases. V gave up 2 bases and J gave up 0 bases; unmatched junction bases: 2. CDR3 length equals 15 residues. Germline CDR1 and CDR2: SGHNT and YYREEE (reference sequence). Written as DNA, the CDR3 is TGTGCCAGCAGCTTCCAGGGGGACTCTGGAAACACCATATATTTT. This translates into CASSFQGDSGNTIYF.

The chain links TRBV27 to TRBJ1-3, with D perhaps matching TRBD1 (5 bases). Per the germline V gene, CDR1 is MNHEY and CDR2 is SMNVEV (reference sequence). The CDR3 contains 13 residues. The V end lost 5 bases, the J end lost 4 bases, and 9 bases lay between the germline ends. CDR3 loop: CASSQGAGNTIYF. As DNA, the CDR3 is TGTGCCAGCAGTCAAGGGGCAGGAAACACCATATATTTT.

The gene calls are TRBV30 and TRBJ2-7; D call uncertain. CDR1 and CDR2 from the germline V gene are GTSNPN and SVGIG (reference sequence). The CDR3 runs to 12 residues. Deletions cut 7 bases from V and 2 bases from J, with 12 bases between. The CDR3 protein is CALGMNAYEQYF. In DNA form, the CDR3 reads TGTGCCTTGGGGATGAATGCCTACGAGCAGTACTTC.

The rearrangement joins TRBV5-1 to TRBJ2-7; weak D call: TRBD2 (7 bases). CDR3 length: 14 residues. The germline V gene has CDR1 SGHRS and CDR2 YFSETQ. Trimming stripped 2 bases from V and 3 bases from J, with 12 bases between. The CDR3 loop is CASSFGLGGYEQYF. CDR3 sequence (DNA): TGCGCCAGCAGCTTCGGACTAGGGGGCTACGAGCAGTACTTC. Based on the CDR3 plus reference TRBV5-1 and TRBJ2-7, the full variable domain is KAGVTQTPRYLIKTRGQQVTLSCSPISGHRSVSWYQQTPGQGLQFLFEYFSETQRNKGNFPGRFSGRQFSNSRSEMNVSTLELGDSALYLCASSFGLGGYEQYFGPGTRLTVT.

This chain joins TRBV29-1 and TRBJ2-1; TRBD1 matches at 10 bases. This CDR3 comprises 13 residues. J was trimmed by 5 bases and V by 7 bases; bases with no gene match: 5. CDR1 is SQVTM and CDR2 is ANQGSEA in the germline V gene. In DNA form, the CDR3 reads TGCAGCGCGCGACAGGGGGCAAACAATGAGCAGTTCTTC. Translating gives CSARQGANNEQFF.

The chain uses TRBV29-1 and TRBJ2-1, with 11 bases that match TRBD2. The ends lost 4 bases at V and 8 bases at J; junction bases unmatched: 4. There are 13 residues in the CDR3. Germline V gives CDR1 SQVTM, CDR2 ANQGSEA. The CDR3 region is CSVVALAGDEQFF. The CDR3 DNA reads TGCAGCGTTGTAGCACTAGCGGGAGATGAGCAGTTCTTC.

The sample holds a few counts of this clone. V and J are TRBV2 and TRBJ1-4; D gene uncertain. Trimming cost V 8 bases and J 0 bases, with 7 bases left between them. The germline V gene has CDR1 SNHLY and CDR2 FYNNEI. This CDR3 contains 13 residues. The CDR3 nucleotides are TGTGCCAGCTCACAGCCAACTAATGAAAAACTGTTTTTT. It encodes CASSQPTNEKLFF.